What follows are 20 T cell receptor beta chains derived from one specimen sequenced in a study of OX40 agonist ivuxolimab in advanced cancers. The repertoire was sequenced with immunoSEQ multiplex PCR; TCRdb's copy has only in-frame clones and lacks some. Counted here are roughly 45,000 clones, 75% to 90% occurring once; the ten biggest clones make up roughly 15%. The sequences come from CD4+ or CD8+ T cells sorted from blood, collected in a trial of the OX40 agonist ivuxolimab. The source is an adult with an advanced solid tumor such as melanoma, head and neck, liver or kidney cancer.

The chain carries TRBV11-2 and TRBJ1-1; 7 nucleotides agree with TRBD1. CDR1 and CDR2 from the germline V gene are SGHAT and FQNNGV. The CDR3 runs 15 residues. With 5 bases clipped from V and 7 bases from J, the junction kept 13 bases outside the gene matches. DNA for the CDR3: TGTGCCAGCAGCCCTCCCCGACAGGGATCAGGTGAAGCTTTCTTT. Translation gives CASSPPRQGSGEAFF.

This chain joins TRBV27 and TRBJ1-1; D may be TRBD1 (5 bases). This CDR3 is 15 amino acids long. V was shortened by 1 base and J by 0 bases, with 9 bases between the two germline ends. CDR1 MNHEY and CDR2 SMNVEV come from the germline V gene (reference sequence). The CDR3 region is CASSLWGRVNTEAFF. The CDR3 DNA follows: TGTGCCAGCAGTTTATGGGGCAGGGTGAACACTGAAGCTTTCTTT.

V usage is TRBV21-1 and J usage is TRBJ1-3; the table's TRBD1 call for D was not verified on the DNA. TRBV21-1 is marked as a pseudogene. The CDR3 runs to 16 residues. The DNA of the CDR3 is TGTGCCAGCAGCAAAAGGGGCAATATCGATGGAAACACCATATATTTT. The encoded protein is CASSKRGNIDGNTIYF.

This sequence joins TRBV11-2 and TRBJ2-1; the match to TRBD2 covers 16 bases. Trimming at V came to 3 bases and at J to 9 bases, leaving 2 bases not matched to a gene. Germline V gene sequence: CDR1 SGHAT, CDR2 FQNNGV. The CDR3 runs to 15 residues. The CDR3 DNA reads TGTGCCAGCAGCTTGGGGACTAGCGGGAGGGGTGAGCAGTTCTTC. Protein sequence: CASSLGTSGRGEQFF.

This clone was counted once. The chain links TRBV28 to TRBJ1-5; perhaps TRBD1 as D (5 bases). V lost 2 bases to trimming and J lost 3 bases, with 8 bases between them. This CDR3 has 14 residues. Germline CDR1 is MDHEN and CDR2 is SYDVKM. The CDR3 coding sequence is TGTGCCAGCAGTTTAAACAGGCACAATCAGCCCCAGCATTTT. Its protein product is CASSLNRHNQPQHF.

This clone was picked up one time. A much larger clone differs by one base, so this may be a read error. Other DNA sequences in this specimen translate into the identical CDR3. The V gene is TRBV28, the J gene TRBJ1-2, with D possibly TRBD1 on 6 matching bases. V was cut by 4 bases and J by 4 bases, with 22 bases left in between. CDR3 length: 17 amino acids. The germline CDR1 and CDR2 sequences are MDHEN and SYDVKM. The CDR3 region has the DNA TGTGCCAGCAGTTCACCTACATCCACGGGGGGCAGCTATGGCTACACCTTC. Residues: CASSSPTSTGGSYGYTF.

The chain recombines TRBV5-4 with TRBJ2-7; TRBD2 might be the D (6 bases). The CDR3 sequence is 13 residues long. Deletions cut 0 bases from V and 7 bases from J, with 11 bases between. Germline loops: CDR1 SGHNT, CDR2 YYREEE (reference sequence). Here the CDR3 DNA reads TGTGCCAGCAGCTTGGGGTTTGGGGGGGAGCAGTACTTC. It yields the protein CASSLGFGGEQYF.

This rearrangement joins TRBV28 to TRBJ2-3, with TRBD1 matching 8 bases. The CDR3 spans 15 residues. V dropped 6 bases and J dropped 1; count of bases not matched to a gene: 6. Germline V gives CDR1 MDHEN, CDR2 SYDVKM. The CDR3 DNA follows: TGTGCCAGCAGGGACAGGGTCGCGGGCACAGATACGCAGTATTTT. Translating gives CASRDRVAGTDTQYF. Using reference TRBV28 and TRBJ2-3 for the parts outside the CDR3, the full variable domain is DVKVTQSSRYLVKRTGEKVFLECVQDMDHENMFWYRQDPGLGLRLIYFSYDVKMKEKGDIPEGYSVSREKKERFSLILESASTNQTSMYLCASRDRVAGTDTQYFGPGTRLTVL.

CDR3 region: CASSSGRGSGANVLTF. CDR3 nucleotides: TGTGCCAGCAGCTCTGGCAGGGGGTCTGGGGCCAACGTCCTGACTTTC. The V gene is TRBV11-2, the J gene TRBJ2-6, with TRBD1 matching 7 bases. From germline, CDR1 is SGHAT and CDR2 FQNNGV. This CDR3 contains 16 residues. With V trimmed by 4 bases and J by 1 base, 4 bases remained unmatched.

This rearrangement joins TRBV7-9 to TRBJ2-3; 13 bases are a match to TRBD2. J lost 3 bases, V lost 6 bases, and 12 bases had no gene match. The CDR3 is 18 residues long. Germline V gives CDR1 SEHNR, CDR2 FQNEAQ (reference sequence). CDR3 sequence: CASRLAGGPVVSTDTQYF. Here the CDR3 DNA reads TGTGCCAGCAGACTAGCGGGGGGGCCGGTTGTATCGACAGATACGCAGTATTTT.

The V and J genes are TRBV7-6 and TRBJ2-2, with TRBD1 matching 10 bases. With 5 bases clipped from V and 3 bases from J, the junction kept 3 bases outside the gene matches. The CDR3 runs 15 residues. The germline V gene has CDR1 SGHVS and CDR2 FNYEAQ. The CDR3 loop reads CASSMTGGDTGELFF. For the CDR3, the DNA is TGTGCCAGCAGCATGACAGGGGGCGACACCGGGGAGCTGTTTTTT.

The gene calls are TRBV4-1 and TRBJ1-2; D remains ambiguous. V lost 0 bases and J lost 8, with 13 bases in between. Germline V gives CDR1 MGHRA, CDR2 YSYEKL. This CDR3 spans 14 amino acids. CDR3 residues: CASSQEDGGYGYTF. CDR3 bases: TGCGCCAGCAGCCAAGAAGACGGTGGCTACGGCTACACCTTC.

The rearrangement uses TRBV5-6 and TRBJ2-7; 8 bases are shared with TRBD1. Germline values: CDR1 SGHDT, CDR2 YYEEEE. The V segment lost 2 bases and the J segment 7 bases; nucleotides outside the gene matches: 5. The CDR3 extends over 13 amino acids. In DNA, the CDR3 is TGTGCCAGCAGCTTAGCAGGGGGCCGTGAGCAGTACTTC. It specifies CASSLAGGREQYF.

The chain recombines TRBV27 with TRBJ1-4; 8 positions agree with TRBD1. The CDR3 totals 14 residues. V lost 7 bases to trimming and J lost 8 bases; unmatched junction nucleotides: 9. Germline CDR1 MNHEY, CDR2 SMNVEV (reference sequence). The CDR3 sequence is CASTSTGESEKLFF. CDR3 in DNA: TGTGCCAGCACCTCGACAGGGGAAAGCGAAAAACTGTTTTTT.

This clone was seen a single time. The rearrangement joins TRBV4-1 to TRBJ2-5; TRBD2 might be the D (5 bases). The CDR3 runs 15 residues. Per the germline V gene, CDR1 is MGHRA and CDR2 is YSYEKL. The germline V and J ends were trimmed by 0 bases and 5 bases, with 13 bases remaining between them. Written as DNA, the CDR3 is TGCGCCAGCAGCCAAGAGCCAGGAGGCCGGGAGACCCAGTACTTC. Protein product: CASSQEPGGRETQYF.

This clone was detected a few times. DNA for the CDR3: TGTGCCACGGCAGCCTTGGACAAAGCCCACGAGCAGTACTTC. Its translation: CATAALDKAHEQYF. This chain links TRBV15 with TRBJ2-7, with D perhaps TRBD1 (5 bases). This CDR3 is 14 amino acids long. V was trimmed by 9 bases and J by 5 bases, leaving 20 bases between them. CDR1 is LNHNV, CDR2 YYDKDF, per germline (reference sequence).

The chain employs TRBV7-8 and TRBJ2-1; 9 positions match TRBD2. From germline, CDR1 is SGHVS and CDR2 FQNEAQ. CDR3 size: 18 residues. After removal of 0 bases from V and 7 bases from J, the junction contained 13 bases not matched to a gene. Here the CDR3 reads CASSLAGTSFLRRNEQFF. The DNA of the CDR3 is TGTGCCAGCAGCTTAGCTGGGACTAGCTTTCTAAGAAGAAATGAGCAGTTCTTC.

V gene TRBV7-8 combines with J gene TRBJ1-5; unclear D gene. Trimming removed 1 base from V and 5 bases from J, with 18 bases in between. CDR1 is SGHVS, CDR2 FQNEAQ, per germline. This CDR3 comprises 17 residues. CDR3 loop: CASSLEGLAGGDQPQHF. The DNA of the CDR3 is TGTGCCAGCAGCTTAGAAGGTTTAGCGGGAGGCGATCAGCCCCAGCATTTT.

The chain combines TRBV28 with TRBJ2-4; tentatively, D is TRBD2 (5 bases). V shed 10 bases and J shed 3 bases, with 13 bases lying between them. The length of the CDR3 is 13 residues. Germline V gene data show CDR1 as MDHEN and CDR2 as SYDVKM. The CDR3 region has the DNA TGTGCCACCTCGAGGGTAGGCAAAAACATTCAGTACTTC. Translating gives CATSRVGKNIQYF.

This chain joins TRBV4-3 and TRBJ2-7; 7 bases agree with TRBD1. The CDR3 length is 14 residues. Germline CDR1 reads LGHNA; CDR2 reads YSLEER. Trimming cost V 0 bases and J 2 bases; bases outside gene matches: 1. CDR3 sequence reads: CASSQDRGTYEQYF. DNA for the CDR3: TGCGCCAGCAGCCAAGACAGGGGGACCTACGAGCAGTACTTC.